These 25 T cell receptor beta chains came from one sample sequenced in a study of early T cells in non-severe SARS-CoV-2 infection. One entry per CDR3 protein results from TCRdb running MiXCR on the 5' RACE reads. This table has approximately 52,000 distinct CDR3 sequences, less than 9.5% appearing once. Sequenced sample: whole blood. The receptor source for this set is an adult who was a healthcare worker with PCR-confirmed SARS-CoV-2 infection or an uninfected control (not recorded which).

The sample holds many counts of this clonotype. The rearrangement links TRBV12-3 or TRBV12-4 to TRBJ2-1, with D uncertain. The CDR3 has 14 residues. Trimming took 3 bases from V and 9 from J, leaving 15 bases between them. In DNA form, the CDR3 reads TGTGCCAGCAGTTTGTTGCCTAGTACGACTGAGCAGTTCTTC. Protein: CASSLLPSTTEQFF.

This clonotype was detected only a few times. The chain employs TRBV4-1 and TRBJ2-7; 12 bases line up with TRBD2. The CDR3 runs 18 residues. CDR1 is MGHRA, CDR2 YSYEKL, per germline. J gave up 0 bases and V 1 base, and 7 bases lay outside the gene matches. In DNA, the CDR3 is TGCGCCAGCAGCCAAGGGGGGCTAGCGGGAGGGCCCTCCTACGAGCAGTACTTC. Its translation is CASSQGGLAGGPSYEQYF.

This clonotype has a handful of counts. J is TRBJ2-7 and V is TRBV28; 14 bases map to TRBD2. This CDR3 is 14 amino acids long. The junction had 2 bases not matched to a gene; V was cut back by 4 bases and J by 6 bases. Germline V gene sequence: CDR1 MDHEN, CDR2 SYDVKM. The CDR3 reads CASSSGLAGGEQYF. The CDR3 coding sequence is TGTGCCAGCAGTTCCGGACTAGCGGGAGGCGAGCAGTACTTC.

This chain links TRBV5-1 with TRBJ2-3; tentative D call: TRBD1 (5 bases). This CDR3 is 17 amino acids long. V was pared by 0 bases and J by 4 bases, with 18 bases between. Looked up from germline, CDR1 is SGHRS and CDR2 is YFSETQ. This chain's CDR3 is CASSLGATASKADTQYF. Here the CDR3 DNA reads TGCGCCAGCAGCTTGGGGGCGACAGCTTCAAAAGCAGATACGCAGTATTTT.

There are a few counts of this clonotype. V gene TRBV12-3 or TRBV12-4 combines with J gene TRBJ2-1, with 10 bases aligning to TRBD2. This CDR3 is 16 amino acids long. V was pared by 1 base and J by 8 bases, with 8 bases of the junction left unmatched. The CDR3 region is CASSLGVLAGVDEQFF. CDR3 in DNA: TGTGCCAGCAGTTTAGGAGTCCTAGCGGGAGTCGATGAGCAGTTCTTC.

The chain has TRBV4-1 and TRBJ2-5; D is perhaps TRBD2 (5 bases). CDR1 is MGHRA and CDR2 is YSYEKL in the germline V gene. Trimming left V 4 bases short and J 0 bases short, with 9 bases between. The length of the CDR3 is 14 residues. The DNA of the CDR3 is TGCGCCAGCAGCCGTTACGGGGACCAAGAGACCCAGTACTTC. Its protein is CASSRYGDQETQYF.

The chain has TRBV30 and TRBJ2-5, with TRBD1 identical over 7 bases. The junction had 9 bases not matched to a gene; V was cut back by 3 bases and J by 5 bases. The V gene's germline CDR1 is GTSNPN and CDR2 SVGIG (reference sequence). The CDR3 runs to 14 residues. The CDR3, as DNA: TGTGCCTGGAGGGACAGGTCGGAAGGGGAGACCCAGTACTTC. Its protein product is CAWRDRSEGETQYF.

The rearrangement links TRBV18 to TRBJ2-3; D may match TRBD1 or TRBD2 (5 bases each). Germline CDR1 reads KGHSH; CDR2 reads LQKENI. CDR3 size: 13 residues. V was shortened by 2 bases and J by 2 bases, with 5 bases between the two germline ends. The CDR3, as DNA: TGTGCCAGCTCACCAGGGACCACAGATACGCAGTATTTT. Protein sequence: CASSPGTTDTQYF.

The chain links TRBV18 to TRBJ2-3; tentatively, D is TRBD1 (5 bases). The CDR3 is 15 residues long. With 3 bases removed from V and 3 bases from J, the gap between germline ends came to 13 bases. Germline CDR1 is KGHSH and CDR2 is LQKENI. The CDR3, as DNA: TGTGCCAGCTCACCTCTGACAGTGAGGACAGATACGCAGTATTTT. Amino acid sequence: CASSPLTVRTDTQYF. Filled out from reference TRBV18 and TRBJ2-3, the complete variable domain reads NAGVMQNPRHLVRRRGQEARLRCSPMKGHSHVYWYRQLPEEGLKFMVYLQKENIIDESGMPKERFSAEFPKEGPSILRIQQVVRGDSAAYFCASSPLTVRTDTQYFGPGTRLTVL.

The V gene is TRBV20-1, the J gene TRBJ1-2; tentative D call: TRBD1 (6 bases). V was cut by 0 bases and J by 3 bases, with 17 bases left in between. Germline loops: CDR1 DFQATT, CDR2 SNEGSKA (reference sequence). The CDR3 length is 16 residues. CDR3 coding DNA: TGCAGTGCTAGAGATAATGTATGGGGGCCTGACTATGGCTACACCTTC. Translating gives CSARDNVWGPDYGYTF.

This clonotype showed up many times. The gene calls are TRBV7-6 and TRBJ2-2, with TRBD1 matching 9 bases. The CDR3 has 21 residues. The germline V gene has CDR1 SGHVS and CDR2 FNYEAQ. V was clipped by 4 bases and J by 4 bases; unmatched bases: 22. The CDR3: CASSSVRPLPGQGSSTGELFF. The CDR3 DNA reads TGTGCCAGCAGCTCCGTAAGACCTCTCCCGGGACAGGGATCGAGCACCGGGGAGCTGTTTTTT.

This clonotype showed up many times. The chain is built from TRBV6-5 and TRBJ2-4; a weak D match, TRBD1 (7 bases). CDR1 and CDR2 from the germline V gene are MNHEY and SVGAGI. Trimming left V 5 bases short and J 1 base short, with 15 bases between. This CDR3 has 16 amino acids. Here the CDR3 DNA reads TGTGCCAGCAGTACACAGGGGAGCGGGGCCAAAAACATTCAGTACTTC. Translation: CASSTQGSGAKNIQYF.

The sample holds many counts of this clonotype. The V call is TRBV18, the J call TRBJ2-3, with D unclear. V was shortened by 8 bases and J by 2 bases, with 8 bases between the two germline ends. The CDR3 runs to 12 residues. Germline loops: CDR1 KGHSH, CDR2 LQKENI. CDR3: CASSPNTDTQYF. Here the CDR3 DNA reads TGTGCCAGCAGCCCTAACACAGATACGCAGTATTTT.

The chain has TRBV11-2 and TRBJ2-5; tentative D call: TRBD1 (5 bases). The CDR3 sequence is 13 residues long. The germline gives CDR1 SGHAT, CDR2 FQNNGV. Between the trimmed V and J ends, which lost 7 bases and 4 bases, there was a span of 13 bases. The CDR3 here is CASTMTVGETQYF. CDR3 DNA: TGTGCCAGCACCATGACAGTAGGAGAGACCCAGTACTTC.

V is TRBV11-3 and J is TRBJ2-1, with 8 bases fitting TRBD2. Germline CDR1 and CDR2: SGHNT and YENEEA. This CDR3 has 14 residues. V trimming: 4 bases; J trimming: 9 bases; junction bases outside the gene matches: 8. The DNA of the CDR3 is TGTGCCAGCAGCTCCCCCGGGACTAGGGGTGAGCAGTTCTTC. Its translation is CASSSPGTRGEQFF.

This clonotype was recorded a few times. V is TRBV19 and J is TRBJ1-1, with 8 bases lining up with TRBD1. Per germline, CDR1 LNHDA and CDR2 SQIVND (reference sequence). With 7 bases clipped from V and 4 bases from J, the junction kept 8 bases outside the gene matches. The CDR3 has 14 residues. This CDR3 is CASTKRDRSTEAFF. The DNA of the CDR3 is TGTGCCAGTACCAAAAGGGACAGGAGCACTGAAGCTTTCTTT. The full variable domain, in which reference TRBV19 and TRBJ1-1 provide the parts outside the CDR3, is DGGITQSPKYLFRKEGQNVTLSCEQNLNHDAMYWYRQDPGQGLRLIYYSQIVNDFQKGDIAEGYSVSREKKESFPLTVTSAQKNPTAFYLCASTKRDRSTEAFFGQGTRLTVV.

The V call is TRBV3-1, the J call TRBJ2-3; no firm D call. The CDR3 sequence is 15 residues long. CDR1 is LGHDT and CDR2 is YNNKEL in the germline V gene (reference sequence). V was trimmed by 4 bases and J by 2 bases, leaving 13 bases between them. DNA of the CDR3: TGTGCCAGCAGCCGAGACACGAAAACCACAGATACGCAGTATTTT. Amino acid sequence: CASSRDTKTTDTQYF.

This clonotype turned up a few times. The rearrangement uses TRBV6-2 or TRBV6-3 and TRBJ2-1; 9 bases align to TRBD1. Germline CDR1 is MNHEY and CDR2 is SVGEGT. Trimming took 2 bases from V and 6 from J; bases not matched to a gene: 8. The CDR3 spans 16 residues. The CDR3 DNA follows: TGTGCCAGCAGTTACCGGGACAGGGACTCCGTCAATGAGCAGTTCTTC. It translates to CASSYRDRDSVNEQFF.

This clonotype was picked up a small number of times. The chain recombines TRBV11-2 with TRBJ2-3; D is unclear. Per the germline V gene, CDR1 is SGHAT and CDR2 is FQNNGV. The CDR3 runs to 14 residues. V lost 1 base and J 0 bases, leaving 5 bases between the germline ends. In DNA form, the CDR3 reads TGTGCCAGCAGCTTAGGTCGCAGCACAGATACGCAGTATTTT. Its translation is CASSLGRSTDTQYF.

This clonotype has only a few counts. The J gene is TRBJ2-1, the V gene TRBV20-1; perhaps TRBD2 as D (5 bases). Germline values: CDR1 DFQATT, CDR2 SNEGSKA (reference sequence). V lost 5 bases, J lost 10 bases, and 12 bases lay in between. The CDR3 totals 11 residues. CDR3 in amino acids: CSAPDYTEQFF. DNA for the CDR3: TGCAGTGCTCCAGACTACACCGAGCAGTTCTTC.

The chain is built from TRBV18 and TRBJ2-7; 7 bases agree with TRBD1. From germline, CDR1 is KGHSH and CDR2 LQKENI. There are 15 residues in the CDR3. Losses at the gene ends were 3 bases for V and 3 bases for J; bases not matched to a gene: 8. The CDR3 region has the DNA TGTGCCAGCTCACCTTCGACAGGGCCCGGCTACGAGCAGTACTTC. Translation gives CASSPSTGPGYEQYF.

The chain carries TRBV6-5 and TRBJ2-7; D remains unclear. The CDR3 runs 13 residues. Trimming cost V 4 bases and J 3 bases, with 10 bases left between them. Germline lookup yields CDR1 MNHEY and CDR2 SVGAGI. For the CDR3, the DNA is TGTGCCAGCAGTTCCAAGGGTAGCTACGAGCAGTACTTC. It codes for CASSSKGSYEQYF.

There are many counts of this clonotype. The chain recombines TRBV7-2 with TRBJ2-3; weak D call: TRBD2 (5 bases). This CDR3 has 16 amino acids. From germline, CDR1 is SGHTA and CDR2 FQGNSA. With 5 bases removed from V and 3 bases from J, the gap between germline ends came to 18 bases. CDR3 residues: CASSPGLSMSTDTQYF. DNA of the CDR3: TGTGCCAGCAGCCCGGGGTTGAGCATGTCGACAGATACGCAGTATTTT.

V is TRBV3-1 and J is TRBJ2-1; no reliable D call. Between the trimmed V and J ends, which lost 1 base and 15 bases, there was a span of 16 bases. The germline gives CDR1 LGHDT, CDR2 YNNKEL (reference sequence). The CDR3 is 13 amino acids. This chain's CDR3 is CASSQVGLVSPFF. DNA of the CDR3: TGTGCCAGCAGCCAAGTAGGCCTAGTAAGTCCGTTCTTC.

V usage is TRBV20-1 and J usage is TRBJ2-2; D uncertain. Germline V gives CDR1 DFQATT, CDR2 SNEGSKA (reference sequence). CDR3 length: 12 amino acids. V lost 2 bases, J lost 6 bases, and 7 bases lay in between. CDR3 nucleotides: TGCAGTGCTAGACAGGATGCCGGGGAGCTGTTTTTT. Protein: CSARQDAGELFF.